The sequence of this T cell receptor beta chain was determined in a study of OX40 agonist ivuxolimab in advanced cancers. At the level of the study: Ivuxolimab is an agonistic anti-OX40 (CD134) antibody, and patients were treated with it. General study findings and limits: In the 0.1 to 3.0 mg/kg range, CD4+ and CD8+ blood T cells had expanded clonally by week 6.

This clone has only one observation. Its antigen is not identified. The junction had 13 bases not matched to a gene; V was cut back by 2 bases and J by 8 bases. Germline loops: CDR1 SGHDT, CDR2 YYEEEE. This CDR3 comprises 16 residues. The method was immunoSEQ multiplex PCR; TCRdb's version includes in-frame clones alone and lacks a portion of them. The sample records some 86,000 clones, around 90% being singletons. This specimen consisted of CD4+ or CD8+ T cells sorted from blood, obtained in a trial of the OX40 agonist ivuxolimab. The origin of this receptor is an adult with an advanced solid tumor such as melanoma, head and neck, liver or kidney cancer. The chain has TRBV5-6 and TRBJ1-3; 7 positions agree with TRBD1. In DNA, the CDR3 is TGTGCCAGCAGCTTCCAGGGGGGTTTCTCAACGGACACCATATATTTT. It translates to CASSFQGGFSTDTIYF.